Listed here are 17 T cell receptor beta chains from one sample, sequenced in a study of blood T cell repertoires in COVID-19. Here immunoSEQ multiplex PCR was the method, and the copy in TCRdb shows in-frame clones only, minus some. The table lists about 120,000 clones, 80% to 90% of them singletons. Material for sequencing was peripheral blood. These receptors came from a man between 65 and 79 years old who had recovered from COVID-19.

The chain uses TRBV19 and TRBJ2-1, with 11 bases identical to TRBD2. Germline V lookup: CDR1 LNHDA, CDR2 SQIVND (reference sequence). The CDR3 has 16 residues. With 2 bases clipped from V and 7 bases from J, the junction kept 7 bases outside the gene matches. The CDR3: CASSIKRLAGGNEQFF. As DNA, the CDR3 is TGTGCCAGTAGTATAAAGAGGCTAGCGGGGGGAAATGAGCAGTTCTTC.

The V call is TRBV18, the J call TRBJ2-3, with 8 bases identical to TRBD2. V shed 3 bases and J 10 bases; nucleotides not matched to a gene: 9. This CDR3 spans 14 amino acids. Germline V gene data show CDR1 as KGHSH and CDR2 as LQKENI. The CDR3 spells CASSPEREQFAQYF. DNA of the CDR3: TGTGCCAGCTCACCGGAGCGGGAGCAATTCGCGCAGTATTTT.

This chain joins TRBV9 and TRBJ2-1, with TRBD2 identical over 11 bases. Germline V lookup: CDR1 SGDLS, CDR2 YYNGEE. Trimming took 4 bases from V and 12 from J; bases not matched to a gene: 12. This CDR3 is built from 15 residues. The CDR3 DNA reads as TGTGCCAGCAGCACTATCTCTAGCGGGGGGCCCAGGCAGTTCTTC. Amino acids: CASSTISSGGPRQFF. The complete variable domain, with remaining parts taken from reference TRBV9 and TRBJ2-1, reads DSGVTQTPKHLITATGQRVTLRCSPRSGDLSVYWYQQSLDQGLQFLIQYYNGEERAKGNILERFSAQQFPDLHSELNLSSLELGDSALYFCASSTISSGGPRQFFGPGTRLTVL.

This clone was detected once. The CDR3 protein is CASRASGGLYNEQFF. The DNA of the CDR3 is TGTGCCAGCAGGGCTAGCGGGGGCCTATACAATGAGCAGTTCTTC. This rearrangement joins TRBV11-1 to TRBJ2-1; 10 positions match TRBD2. Trimming at V came to 6 bases and at J to 4 bases, leaving 6 bases not matched to a gene. Germline V lookup: CDR1 SGHAT, CDR2 FQDESV (reference sequence). The CDR3 is 15 residues long.

The V gene is TRBV7-9, the J gene TRBJ1-2, with D maybe TRBD1 (6 bases). Trimming took 1 base from V and 8 from J, leaving 17 bases between them. CDR1 is SEHNR, CDR2 FQNEAQ, per germline (reference sequence). The CDR3 is made up of 15 amino acids. CDR3 sequence (DNA): TGTGCCAGCAGCTTAGATTCTCAGGGGTCCTTCGGCTACACCTTC. Protein: CASSLDSQGSFGYTF.

The chain employs TRBV6-2 or TRBV6-3 and TRBJ1-1; no clear D. This CDR3 is built from 13 residues. Germline V gives CDR1 MNHEY, CDR2 SVGEGT. The V end lost 5 bases, the J end lost 0 bases, and 7 bases lay between the germline ends. This chain's CDR3 is CASSGGVNTEAFF. CDR3 DNA: TGTGCCAGCAGTGGAGGTGTGAACACTGAAGCTTTCTTT.

The chain recombines TRBV30 with TRBJ1-1; D possibly corresponds to TRBD1 (6 bases). The CDR3 runs to 14 residues. The V end lost 2 bases, the J end lost 7 bases, and 17 bases lay between the germline ends. Germline CDR1 is GTSNPN and CDR2 is SVGIG (reference sequence). The CDR3 DNA is TGTGCCTGGAGTCCGACGGGACACAAAGTTGAAGCTTTCTTT. Protein product: CAWSPTGHKVEAFF.

V is TRBV2 and J is TRBJ2-2, with TRBD1 as a possible D gene (5 bases). Germline loops: CDR1 SNHLY, CDR2 FYNNEI. V lost 4 bases and J 0 bases, leaving 12 bases between the germline ends. The CDR3 covers 16 residues. CDR3 protein: CASSGIGATNTGELFF. The DNA for the CDR3 is TGTGCCAGCAGTGGCATTGGGGCGACGAACACCGGGGAGCTGTTTTTT.

The chain recombines TRBV6-6 with TRBJ2-7; possible D gene TRBD2, 5 bases. The V gene's germline CDR1 is MNHNY and CDR2 SVGAGI (reference sequence). The ends were cut back, 11 bases at V and 0 bases at J, with 14 bases in the middle. The CDR3 consists of 13 residues. Written as DNA, the CDR3 is TGTGCCTCCTTTTCGGGGAACTCCTACGAGCAGTACTTC. Its protein product is CASFSGNSYEQYF.

The CDR3 bases are TGTGCCAGCAGCTTGGGGTTGACAGGAGCTAATAGCAATCAGCCCCAGCATTTT. Translation gives CASSLGLTGANSNQPQHF. The chain uses TRBV5-6 and TRBJ1-5; D is possibly TRBD1 (6 bases). Germline V CDR1 and CDR2: SGHDT, YYEEEE. The CDR3 is 18 residues long. Trimming took off 0 bases at V and 0 bases at J, with 16 bases between the two ends.

J is TRBJ1-4 and V is TRBV9, with 9 nucleotides matching TRBD1. Per germline, CDR1 SGDLS and CDR2 YYNGEE. The trim removed 2 bases at V and 7 bases at J, leaving 9 bases unmatched. CDR3 length: 16 residues. In DNA form, the CDR3 reads TGTGCCAGCAGCGTTTCTACAGGGGGCGCGAGTGAAAAACTGTTTTTT. Its protein product is CASSVSTGGASEKLFF.

The chain links TRBV7-9 to TRBJ1-4; D might be TRBD1 (5 bases). Germline V gene data show CDR1 as SEHNR and CDR2 as FQNEAQ (reference sequence). V was shortened by 7 bases and J by 0 bases, with 24 bases between the two germline ends. The CDR3 runs 19 residues. CDR3 coding DNA: TGTGCCAGCAATGGGGCAGGGATTGATCACCCTGCAACTAATGAAAAACTGTTTTTT. Translating it yields CASNGAGIDHPATNEKLFF.

V and J are TRBV7-3 and TRBJ2-2; D is possibly TRBD1 (5 bases). V was clipped by 3 bases and J by 1 base, with 9 bases between them. This CDR3 contains 15 residues. Per germline, CDR1 SGHTA and CDR2 FQGTGA. This CDR3 is CASSLGQMNTGELFF. The CDR3 nucleotides are TGTGCCAGCAGCTTGGGGCAGATGAACACCGGGGAGCTGTTTTTT. Full variable domain (outside the CDR3, taken from reference TRBV7-3 and TRBJ2-2): GAGVSQTPSNKVTEKGKYVELRCDPISGHTALYWYRQSLGQGPEFLIYFQGTGAADDSGLPNDRFFAVRPEGSVSTLKIQRTERGDSAVYLCASSLGQMNTGELFFGEGSRLTVL.

This clone occurred a few times. The chain links TRBV5-4 to TRBJ2-7, with 7 positions matching TRBD2. The germline CDR1 and CDR2 sequences are SGHNT and YYREEE (reference sequence). The J segment lost 0 bases and the V segment lost 1 base, leaving 4 bases of the junction unmatched. This CDR3 spans 15 amino acids. DNA for the CDR3: TGTGCCAGCAGCTTGTCCGGGAGGTACTCCTACGAGCAGTACTTC. It codes for CASSLSGRYSYEQYF.

The chain has TRBV7-3 and TRBJ2-3, with a tentative D call TRBD2 (5 bases). The V and J ends lost 5 bases and 0 bases respectively, with 9 bases between them. There are 14 residues in the CDR3. Germline V gene sequence: CDR1 SGHTA, CDR2 FQGTGA. CDR3 in amino acids: CASSLAGSTDTQYF. Written as DNA, the CDR3 is TGTGCCAGCAGCCTAGCCGGGAGCACAGATACGCAGTATTTT.

The chain combines TRBV7-3 with TRBJ2-3, with a possible D match to TRBD2 (5 bases). The germline V gene encodes CDR1 SGHTA and CDR2 FQGTGA. The CDR3 runs to 14 residues. V was clipped by 5 bases and J by 2 bases, with 11 bases between them. DNA for the CDR3: TGTGCCAGCAGCATAGAGGGTTACACAGATACGCAGTATTTT. This sequence encodes CASSIEGYTDTQYF.

The chain joins TRBV4-2 to TRBJ2-7, with 14 nucleotides matching TRBD2. Looked up from germline, CDR1 is LGHNA and CDR2 is YNFKEQ. The CDR3 contains 15 residues. V gave up 3 bases and J gave up 3 bases; unmatched junction bases: 1. This CDR3 is CASSQGLAGVYEQYF. CDR3 in DNA: TGTGCCAGCAGCCAGGGACTAGCGGGAGTCTACGAGCAGTACTTC.